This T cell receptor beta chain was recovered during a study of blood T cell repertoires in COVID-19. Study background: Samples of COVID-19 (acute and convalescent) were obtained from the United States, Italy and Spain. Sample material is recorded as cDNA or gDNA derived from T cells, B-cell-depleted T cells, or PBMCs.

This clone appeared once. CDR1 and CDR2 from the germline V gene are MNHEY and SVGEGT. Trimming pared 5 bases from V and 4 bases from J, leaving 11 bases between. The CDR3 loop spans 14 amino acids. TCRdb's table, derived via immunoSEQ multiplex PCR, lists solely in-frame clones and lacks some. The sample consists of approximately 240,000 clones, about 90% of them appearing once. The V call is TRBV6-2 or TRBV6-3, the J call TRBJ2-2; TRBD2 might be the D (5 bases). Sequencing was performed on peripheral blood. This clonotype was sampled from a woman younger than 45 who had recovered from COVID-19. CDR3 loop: CASSKVRGTGELFF. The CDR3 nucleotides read TGTGCCAGCAGTAAAGTTCGGGGCACCGGGGAGCTGTTTTTT.